The 10 T cell receptor beta chains listed next were all sequenced from one sample in a study of cytomegalovirus exposure and HLA in healthy donors. 13 Jbeta primers and 60 Vbeta primers were used for the PCR. The protocol was immunoSEQ multiplex PCR, while the TCRdb copy is restricted to in-frame clones and leaves out a portion. The sample holds about 140,000 clones; 70% to 90% are singletons and the top ten take 0.45% to 0.6%. The sample taken for sequencing was PBMCs. The receptors come from a woman between 35 and 50 years old in good health and CMV-seronegative.

This rearrangement joins TRBV9 to TRBJ2-1; tentatively, D is TRBD1 or TRBD2 (5 bases each). V lost 5 bases and J 3 bases, leaving 15 bases between the germline ends. This CDR3 is built from 15 residues. Germline lookup yields CDR1 SGDLS and CDR2 YYNGEE. CDR3 bases: TGTGCCAGCAGTGTACAGGAGGCCTTCTACAATGAGCAGTTCTTC. Residues: CASSVQEAFYNEQFF.

The chain uses TRBV4-1 and TRBJ2-5; 8 bases fit TRBD2. The J call may be in error: the DNA end matches TRBJ2-7 better. The germline CDR1 and CDR2 sequences are MGHRA and YSYEKL. The CDR3 has 16 amino acids. CDR3 protein: CASSQEFTSGRYEQYF. CDR3 DNA sequence: TGCGCCAGCAGCCAAGAGTTTACTAGCGGCCGCTACGAGCAGTACTTC.

CDR3 in DNA: TGTGCCAGCAGCGTAAGACAGGGACCCCAGCCCCAGCATTTT. This gives the protein CASSVRQGPQPQHF. This rearrangement joins TRBV9 to TRBJ1-5, with 7 bases matching TRBD1. Germline V gives CDR1 SGDLS, CDR2 YYNGEE. Germline trimming cut 1 base from V and 7 bases from J; bases unmatched to any gene: 5. This CDR3 region has 14 residues.

This chain uses TRBV9 with TRBJ1-6; TRBD1 matches at 7 bases. Losses at the gene ends were 0 bases for V and 10 bases for J; bases not matched to a gene: 4. Germline CDR1 reads SGDLS; CDR2 reads YYNGEE. The CDR3 contains 14 residues. The CDR3 DNA reads as TGTGCCAGCAGCGTAGGGCAGGGGGAATCACCCCTCCACTTT. Protein product: CASSVGQGESPLHF. The entire variable domain, with the rest obtained from reference TRBV9 and TRBJ1-6, is as follows: DSGVTQTPKHLITATGQRVTLRCSPRSGDLSVYWYQQSLDQGLQFLIQYYNGEERAKGNILERFSAQQFPDLHSELNLSSLELGDSALYFCASSVGQGESPLHFGNGTRLTVT.

The rearrangement links TRBV11-3 to TRBJ2-1; D unclear. The germline CDR1 and CDR2 sequences are SGHNT and YENEEA. V lost 3 bases, J lost 0 bases, and 6 bases lay in between. The CDR3 totals 14 residues. The CDR3 spells CASSFSSSYNEQFF. DNA for the CDR3: TGTGCCAGCAGCTTCTCGAGCTCCTACAATGAGCAGTTCTTC.

The V gene is TRBV30, the J gene TRBJ2-1; 9 nucleotides match TRBD2. CDR3 length equals 15 residues. V shed 3 bases and J 10 bases; nucleotides not matched to a gene: 13. The germline CDR1 and CDR2 sequences are GTSNPN and SVGIG (reference sequence). The CDR3 region is CAWSRGTSRSREQFF. DNA of the CDR3: TGTGCCTGGAGCCGAGGGACTAGCAGGAGTAGGGAGCAGTTCTTC.

In DNA form, the CDR3 reads TGTGCCATCAACAGGAAAGGCAATGAGCAGTTCTTC. This encodes CAINRKGNEQFF. The chain employs TRBV11-2 and TRBJ2-1; possible D gene TRBD1, 5 bases. Trimming pared 10 bases from V and 6 bases from J, leaving 13 bases between. The CDR3 is 12 residues long. Germline V gene data show CDR1 as SGHAT and CDR2 as FQNNGV.

The chain has TRBV7-9 and TRBJ2-3; 11 bases map to TRBD2. The CDR3 spans 13 residues. Per the germline V gene, CDR1 is SEHNR and CDR2 is FQNEAQ (reference sequence). Here the CDR3 DNA reads TGTTCCATACTAGCGGGAGAGGGAGATACGCAGTATTTT. This gives the protein CSILAGEGDTQYF.

V usage is TRBV6-1 and J usage is TRBJ1-4; D may be TRBD1 (5 bases). The CDR3 has 15 amino acids. The germline CDR1 and CDR2 sequences are MNHNS and SASEGT. V was shortened by 5 bases and J by 8 bases, with 18 bases between the two germline ends. In DNA, the CDR3 is TGTGCCAGCAGTCCTATCGGGGGGTCGGGAGAAAAACTGTTTTTT. This codes for CASSPIGGSGEKLFF.

The chain recombines TRBV15 with TRBJ2-3, with a weak D call TRBD1 (6 bases). The CDR3 length is 15 residues. CDR1 is LNHNV and CDR2 is YYDKDF in the germline V gene (reference sequence). Trimming removed 4 bases from V and 0 bases from J, with 11 bases in between. The chain's CDR3 is CATSNQGSSTDTQYF. The CDR3, as DNA: TGTGCCACCAGCAATCAGGGGAGTAGCACAGATACGCAGTATTTT.